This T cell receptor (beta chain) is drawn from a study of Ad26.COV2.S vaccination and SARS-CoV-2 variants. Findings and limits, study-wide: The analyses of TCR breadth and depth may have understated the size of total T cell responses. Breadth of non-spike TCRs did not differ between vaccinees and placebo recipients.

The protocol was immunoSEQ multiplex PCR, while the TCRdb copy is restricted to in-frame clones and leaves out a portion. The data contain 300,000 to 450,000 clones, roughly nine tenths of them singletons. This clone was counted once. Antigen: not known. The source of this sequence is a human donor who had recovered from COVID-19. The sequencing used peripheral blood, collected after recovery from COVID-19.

In DNA, the CDR3 is TGTGCCATCAGTGAGGACAGGGGCTCTCCAAATGAAAAACTGTTTTTT. This gives the protein CAISEDRGSPNEKLFF. V and J are TRBV10-3 and TRBJ1-4, with 8 nucleotides matching TRBD1. The CDR3 runs 16 residues. Germline CDR1 is ENHRY and CDR2 is SYGVKD. With V trimmed by 2 bases and J by 5 bases, 7 bases remained unmatched.